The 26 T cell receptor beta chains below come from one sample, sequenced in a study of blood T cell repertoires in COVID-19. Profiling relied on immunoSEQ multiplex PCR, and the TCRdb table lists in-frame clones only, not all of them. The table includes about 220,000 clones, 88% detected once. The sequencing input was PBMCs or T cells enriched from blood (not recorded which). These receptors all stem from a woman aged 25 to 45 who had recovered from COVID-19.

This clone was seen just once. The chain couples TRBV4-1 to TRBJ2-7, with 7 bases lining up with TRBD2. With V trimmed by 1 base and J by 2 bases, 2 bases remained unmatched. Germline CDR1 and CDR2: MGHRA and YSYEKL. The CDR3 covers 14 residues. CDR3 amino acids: CASSQGGGAYEQYF. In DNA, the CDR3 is TGCGCCAGCAGCCAAGGCGGGGGTGCCTACGAGCAGTACTTC.

This CDR3 is CASSPTGGEAFF. The CDR3 coding sequence is TGTGCCAGCAGTCCCACCGGGGGTGAAGCTTTCTTT. This chain uses TRBV6-6 with TRBJ1-1, with a weak D call TRBD1 (5 bases). The CDR3 has 12 residues. V was clipped by 5 bases and J by 7 bases, with 11 bases between them. CDR1 MNHNY and CDR2 SVGAGI come from the germline V gene (reference sequence).

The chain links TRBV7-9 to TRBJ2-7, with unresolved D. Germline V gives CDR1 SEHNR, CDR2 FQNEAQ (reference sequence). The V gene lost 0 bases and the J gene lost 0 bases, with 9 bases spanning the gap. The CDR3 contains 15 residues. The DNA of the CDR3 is TGTGCCAGCAGCTTAGCTTCCATGAGCTCCTACGAGCAGTACTTC. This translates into CASSLASMSSYEQYF.

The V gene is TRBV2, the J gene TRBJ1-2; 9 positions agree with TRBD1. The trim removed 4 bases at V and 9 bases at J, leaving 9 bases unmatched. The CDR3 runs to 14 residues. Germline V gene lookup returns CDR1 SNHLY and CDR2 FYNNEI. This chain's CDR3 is CASSVVGQGKSYTF. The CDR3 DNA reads TGTGCCAGCAGTGTAGTGGGACAGGGTAAAAGCTACACCTTC.

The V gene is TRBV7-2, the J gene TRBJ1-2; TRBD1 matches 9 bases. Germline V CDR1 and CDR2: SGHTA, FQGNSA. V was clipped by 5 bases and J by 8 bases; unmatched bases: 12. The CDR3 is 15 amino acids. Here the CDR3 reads CASSPRTGGGAGYTF. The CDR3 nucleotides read TGTGCCAGCAGCCCGCGTACAGGGGGCGGCGCCGGCTACACCTTC.

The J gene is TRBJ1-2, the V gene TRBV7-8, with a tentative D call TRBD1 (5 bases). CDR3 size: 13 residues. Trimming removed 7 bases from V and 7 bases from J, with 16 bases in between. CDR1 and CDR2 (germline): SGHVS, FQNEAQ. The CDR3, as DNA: TGTGCCAGCACCCTGGGGGGGTTGGGTGGCTACACCTTC. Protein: CASTLGGLGGYTF.

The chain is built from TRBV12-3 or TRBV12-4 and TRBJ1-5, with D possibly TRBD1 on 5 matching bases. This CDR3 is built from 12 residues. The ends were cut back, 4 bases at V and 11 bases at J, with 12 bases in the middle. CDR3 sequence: CASSYQGSAQHF. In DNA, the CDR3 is TGTGCCAGCAGTTATCAGGGTTCAGCCCAGCATTTT.

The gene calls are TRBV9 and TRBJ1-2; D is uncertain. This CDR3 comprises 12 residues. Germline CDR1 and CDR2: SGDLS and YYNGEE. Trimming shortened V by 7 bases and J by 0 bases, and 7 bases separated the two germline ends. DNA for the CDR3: TGTGCCAGCTCAGTTACTAACTATGGCTACACCTTC. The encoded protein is CASSVTNYGYTF.

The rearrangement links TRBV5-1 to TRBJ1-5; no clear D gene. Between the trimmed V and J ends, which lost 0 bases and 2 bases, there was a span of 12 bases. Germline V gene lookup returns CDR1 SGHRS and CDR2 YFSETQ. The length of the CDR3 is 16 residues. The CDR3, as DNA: TGCGCCAGCAGCTTGGATGCCATTACGGGCAATCAGCCCCAGCATTTT. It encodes CASSLDAITGNQPQHF.

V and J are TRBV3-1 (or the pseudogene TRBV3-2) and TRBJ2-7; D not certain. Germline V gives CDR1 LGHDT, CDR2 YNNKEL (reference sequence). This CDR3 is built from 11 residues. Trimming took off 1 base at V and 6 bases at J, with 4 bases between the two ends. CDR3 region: CASSQVSEQYF. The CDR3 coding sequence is TGTGCCAGCAGCCAAGTCTCCGAGCAGTACTTC.

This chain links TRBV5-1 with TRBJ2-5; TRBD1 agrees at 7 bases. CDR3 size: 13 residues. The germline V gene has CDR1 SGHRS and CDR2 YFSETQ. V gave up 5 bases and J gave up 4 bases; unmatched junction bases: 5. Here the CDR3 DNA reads TGCGCCAGCAGTGCAGGGGGTGGAGAGACCCAGTACTTC. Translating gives CASSAGGGETQYF.

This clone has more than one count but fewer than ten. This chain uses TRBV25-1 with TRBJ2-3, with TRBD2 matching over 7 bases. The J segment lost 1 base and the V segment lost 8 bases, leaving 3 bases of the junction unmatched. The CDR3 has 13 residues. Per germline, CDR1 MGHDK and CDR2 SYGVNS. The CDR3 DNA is TGTGCCAGCCGACGGGGGGGCACAGATACGCAGTATTTT. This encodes CASRRGGTDTQYF.

In DNA, the CDR3 is TGTGCTAGTGGTTTGGGGCAGTCTGGCAATCAGCCCCAGCATTTT. Its protein is CASGLGQSGNQPQHF. The chain couples TRBV12-5 to TRBJ1-5; D call uncertain. Trimming took off 1 base at V and 2 bases at J, with 9 bases between the two ends. The CDR3 contains 15 residues. CDR1 and CDR2 (germline): LGHNT, FRNRAP.

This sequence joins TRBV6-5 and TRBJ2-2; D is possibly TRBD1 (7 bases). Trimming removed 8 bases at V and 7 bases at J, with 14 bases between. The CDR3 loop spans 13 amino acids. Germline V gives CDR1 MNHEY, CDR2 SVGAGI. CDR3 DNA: TGTGCCAGCTGGAGGGGGCTTGACGGGGAGCTGTTTTTT. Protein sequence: CASWRGLDGELFF.

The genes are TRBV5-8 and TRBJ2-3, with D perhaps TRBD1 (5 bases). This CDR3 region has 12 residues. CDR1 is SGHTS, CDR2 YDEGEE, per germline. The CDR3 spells CATGRNTDTQYF. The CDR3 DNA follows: TGTGCAACAGGCAGAAACACAGATACGCAGTATTTT.

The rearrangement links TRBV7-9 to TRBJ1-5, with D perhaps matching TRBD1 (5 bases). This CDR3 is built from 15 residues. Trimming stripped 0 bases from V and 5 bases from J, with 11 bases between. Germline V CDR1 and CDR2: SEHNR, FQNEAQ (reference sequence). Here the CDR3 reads CASSLARQGYQPQHF. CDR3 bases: TGTGCCAGCAGCTTAGCCCGCCAGGGCTATCAGCCCCAGCATTTT.

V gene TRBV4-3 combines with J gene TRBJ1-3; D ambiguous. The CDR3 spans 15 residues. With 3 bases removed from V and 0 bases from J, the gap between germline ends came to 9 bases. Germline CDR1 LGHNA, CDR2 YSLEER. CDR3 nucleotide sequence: TGCGCCAGCAGCCAGTACCAGGACTCTGGAAACACCATATATTTT. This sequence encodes CASSQYQDSGNTIYF.

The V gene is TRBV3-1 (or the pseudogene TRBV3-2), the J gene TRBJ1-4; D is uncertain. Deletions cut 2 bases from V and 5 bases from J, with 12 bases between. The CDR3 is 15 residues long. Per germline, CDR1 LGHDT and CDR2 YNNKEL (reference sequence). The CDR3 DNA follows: TGTGCCAGCAGCCAAAATGTCCGGGGAAATGAAAAACTGTTTTTT. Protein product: CASSQNVRGNEKLFF.

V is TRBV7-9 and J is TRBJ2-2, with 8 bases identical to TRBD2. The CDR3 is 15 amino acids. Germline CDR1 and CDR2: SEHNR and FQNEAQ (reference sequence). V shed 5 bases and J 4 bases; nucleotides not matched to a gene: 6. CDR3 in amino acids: CASSPRTSLTGELFF. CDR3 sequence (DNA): TGTGCCAGCAGCCCCCGGACTAGCCTCACCGGGGAGCTGTTTTTT.

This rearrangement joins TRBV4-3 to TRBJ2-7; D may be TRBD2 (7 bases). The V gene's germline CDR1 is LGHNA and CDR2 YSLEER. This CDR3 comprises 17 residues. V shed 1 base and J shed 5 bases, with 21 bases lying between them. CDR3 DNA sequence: TGCGCCAGCAGCCAAGGTTCCACGCCCGGGGGGCCGGACGAGCAGTACTTC. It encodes CASSQGSTPGGPDEQYF.

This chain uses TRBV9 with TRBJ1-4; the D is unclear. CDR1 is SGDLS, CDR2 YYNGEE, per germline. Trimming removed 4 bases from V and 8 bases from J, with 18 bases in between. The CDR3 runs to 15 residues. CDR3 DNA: TGTGCCAGCAGCCCCGGTGAGGGTTTAGAAGAAAAACTGTTTTTT. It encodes CASSPGEGLEEKLFF.

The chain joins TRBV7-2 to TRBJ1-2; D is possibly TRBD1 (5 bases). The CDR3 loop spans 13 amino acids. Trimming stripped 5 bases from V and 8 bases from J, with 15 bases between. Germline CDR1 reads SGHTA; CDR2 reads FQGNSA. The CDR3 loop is CASSRNRLRGYTF. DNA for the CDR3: TGTGCCAGCAGCCGAAACAGGCTGCGAGGCTACACCTTC.

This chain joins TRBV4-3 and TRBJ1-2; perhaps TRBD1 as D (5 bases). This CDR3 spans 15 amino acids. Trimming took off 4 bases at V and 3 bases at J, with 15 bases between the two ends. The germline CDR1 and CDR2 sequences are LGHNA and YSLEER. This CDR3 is CASSRGRGDYYGYTF. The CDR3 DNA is TGCGCCAGCAGCCGAGGACGGGGGGACTACTATGGCTACACCTTC.

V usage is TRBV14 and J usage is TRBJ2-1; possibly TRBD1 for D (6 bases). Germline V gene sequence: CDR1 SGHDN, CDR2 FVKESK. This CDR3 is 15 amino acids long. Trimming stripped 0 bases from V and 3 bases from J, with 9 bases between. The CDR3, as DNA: TGTGCCAGCAGCCAAGAAACAGGGAACTACAATGAGCAGTTCTTC. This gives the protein CASSQETGNYNEQFF.

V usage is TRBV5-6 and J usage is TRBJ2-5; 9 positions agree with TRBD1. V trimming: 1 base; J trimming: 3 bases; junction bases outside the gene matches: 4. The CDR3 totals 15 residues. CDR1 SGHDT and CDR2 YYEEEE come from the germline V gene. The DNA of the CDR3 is TGTGCCAGCAGCTTGCCACAGGGGGCTGAAGAGACCCAGTACTTC. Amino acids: CASSLPQGAEETQYF.

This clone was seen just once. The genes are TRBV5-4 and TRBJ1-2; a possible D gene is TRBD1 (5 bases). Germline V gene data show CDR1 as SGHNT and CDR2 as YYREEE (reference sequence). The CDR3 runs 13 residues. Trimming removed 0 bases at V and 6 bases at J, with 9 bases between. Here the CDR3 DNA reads TGTGCCAGCAGCTTGGGACAGAGTGATGGCTACACCTTC. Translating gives CASSLGQSDGYTF.